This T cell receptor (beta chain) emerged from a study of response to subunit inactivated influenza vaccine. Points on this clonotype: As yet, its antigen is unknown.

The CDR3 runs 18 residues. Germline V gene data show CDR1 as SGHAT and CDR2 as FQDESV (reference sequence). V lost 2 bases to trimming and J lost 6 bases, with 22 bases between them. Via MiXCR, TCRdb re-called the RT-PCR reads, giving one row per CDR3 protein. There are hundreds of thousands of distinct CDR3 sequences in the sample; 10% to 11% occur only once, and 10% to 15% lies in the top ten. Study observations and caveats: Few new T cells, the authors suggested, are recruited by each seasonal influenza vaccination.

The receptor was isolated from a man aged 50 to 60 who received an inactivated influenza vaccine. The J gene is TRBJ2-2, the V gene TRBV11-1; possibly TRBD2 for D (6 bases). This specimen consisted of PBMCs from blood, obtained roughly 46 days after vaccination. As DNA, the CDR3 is TGTGCCAGCAGCTTAAGTATATTATACGGGAGCCCCCCCGGGGAGCTGTTTTTT. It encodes CASSLSILYGSPPGELFF.